This T cell receptor (beta chain) originates from a study of T cell repertoires in cytomegalovirus infection. Study-wide context: As its CMV epitopes, the study selected recently identified HLA-C-restricted and well-studied HLA-B-restricted targets. Overall study findings and caveats: The response measured ex vivo was dominated by TCR beta clonotypes (HLA-C-restricted and CMV-specific).

As regards this clonotype: The antigen remains undetermined.

TCRdb fed the reads into MiXCR, producing one record per CDR3 protein. Here the sample spans some 920,000 distinct CDR3 sequences, approximately 31% being singletons. The germline V gene has CDR1 ENHRY and CDR2 SYGVKD. V gave up 9 bases and J gave up 4 bases, with 19 bases separating them. This CDR3 is built from 15 residues. The material was cultured CD8+ T cells from PBMCs, obtained from culture after CMV antigen stimulation. The chain employs TRBV10-3 and TRBJ1-3, with a tentative D call TRBD1 (5 bases). The source of this sequence is a human donor in good health (CMV status not recorded). Some clones in this sample may be carry-over from other donors' samples. This CDR3 is CAILFGTADGNTIYF. CDR3 DNA: TGTGCCATTCTTTTTGGGACGGCCGACGGAAACACCATATATTTT.